This T cell receptor beta chain originates from a study of cytomegalovirus exposure and HLA in healthy donors. Study results and caveats: Presence/absence analysis assumed near-uniform sequencing depth across donors. In an earlier analysis, most TCR beta V segments were productive about 87% or about 30% of the time. Versus the approximately 700-donor mean, an Asian-associated ancestry cluster reportedly showed fewer N-insertions in a later analysis. Most likely, a cluster of highly shared sequence variants arose as a sequencing artifact.

Germline V gene data show CDR1 as GTSNPN and CDR2 as SVGIG (reference sequence). The CDR3 is made up of 15 amino acids. V was pared by 4 bases and J by 5 bases, with 7 bases of the junction left unmatched. With respect to this clone: Its specificity is unknown.

Primers included in the PCR were 60 Vbeta and 13 Jbeta primers. The assay was immunoSEQ multiplex PCR, and TCRdb's table has in-frame clones only and misses some. The repertoire holds 150,000 to 200,000 clones, roughly four fifths seen once, with 1.5% to 2% in the top ten. V usage is TRBV30 and J usage is TRBJ2-2, with 10 nucleotides matching TRBD2. The sample taken for sequencing was PBMCs. The TCR sequence derives from a woman aged 18 to 35 in good health and CMV-seronegative. CDR3: CAWNLAGVLTGELFF. The CDR3 bases are TGTGCCTGGAACCTAGCGGGAGTTCTAACCGGGGAGCTGTTTTTT. Full variable domain (missing parts from reference TRBV30 and TRBJ2-2): SQTIHQWPATLVQPVGSPLSLECTVEGTSNPNLYWYRQAAGRGLQLLFYSVGIGQISSEVPQNLSASRPQDRQFILSSKKLLLSDSGFYLCAWNLAGVLTGELFFGEGSRLTVL.